The rows below give T cell receptor beta chains drawn from one sample of a study of blood T cell repertoires in COVID-19. The method was immunoSEQ multiplex PCR; TCRdb's version includes in-frame clones alone and lacks a portion of them. The repertoire holds 150,000 to 200,000 clones, with roughly 80% as singletons. The material sequenced was peripheral blood. The receptors were gathered from a woman in her seventies with COVID-19, enrolled during active disease. CDR3s include the opening cysteine and the closing phenylalanine or tryptophan. The D gene is left open where the match is weak. Clone size is stated in some rows and not others, as once, few, many or a class when expanded.

J: TRBJ2-3; size: few; V: TRBV4-1; D: TRBD2; DNA: TGCGCCAGCAGTGGACTAGCGGGGGGGCTTGGCACAGATACGCAGTATTTT; CDR3: CASSGLAGGLGTDTQYF
J: TRBJ1-1; size: -; V: TRBV5-6; D: -; DNA: TGTGCCAGCAGCTGGGCGGGGGCAGACACTGAAGCTTTCTTT; CDR3: CASSWAGADTEAFF
J: TRBJ1-2; size: -; V: TRBV5-1; D: TRBD1; DNA: TGCGCCAGCAGCCCGGACAGGGGTATTAGCTACACCTTC; CDR3: CASSPDRGISYTF
J: TRBJ2-7; size: -; V: TRBV24-1; D: -; DNA: TGTGCCACCAGTGATTTGCTCGACGGGACTCCTACGGATCGGACACCCTACGAGCAGTACTTC; CDR3: CATSDLLDGTPTDRTPYEQYF
J: TRBJ2-2; size: once; V: TRBV18; D: -; DNA: TGTGCCAGCTCAGACAGGCTGGACACCGGGGAGCTGTTTTTT; CDR3: CASSDRLDTGELFF
J: TRBJ1-2; size: -; V: TRBV5-1; D: -; DNA: TGCGCCAGCAGCCCCATACCTGGCATTCTGTCGTCCTATGGCTACACCTTC; CDR3: CASSPIPGILSSYGYTF
J: TRBJ2-3; size: -; V: TRBV29-1; D: -; DNA: TGCAGCGTTGAAGGGGGCCCAGGAAGCACAGATACGCAGTATTTT; CDR3: CSVEGGPGSTDTQYF
J: TRBJ1-1; size: few; V: TRBV10-3; D: TRBD1; DNA: TGTGCCACCGCGCCCACAGGGGGCGCTTCTGAAGCTTTCTTT; CDR3: CATAPTGGASEAFF
J: TRBJ1-6; size: -; V: TRBV6-5; D: TRBD1; DNA: TGTGCCAGCAGCCATGACCGGGACAGAAATTCACCCCTCCACTTT; CDR3: CASSHDRDRNSPLHF
J: TRBJ1-1; size: -; V: TRBV28; D: -; DNA: TGTGCCAGCAGTCCCCCCGGGGGGCGAGCTTTCTTT; CDR3: CASSPPGGRAFF
J: TRBJ1-1; size: few; V: TRBV19; D: -; DNA: TGTGCCAGTAGTGTGGGACAGAACACTGAAGCTTTCTTT; CDR3: CASSVGQNTEAFF
J: TRBJ2-3; size: -; V: TRBV7-8; D: TRBD2; DNA: TGTGCCAGCAGCCAACTTCGGCGGGGGTCACGAGATACGCAGTATTTT; CDR3: CASSQLRRGSRDTQYF
J: TRBJ1-6; size: -; V: TRBV7-3; D: -; DNA: TGTGCCAGCAACCAGGGTGGCTTTAATTCACCCCTCCACTTT; CDR3: CASNQGGFNSPLHF
J: TRBJ2-5; size: -; V: TRBV19; D: TRBD2; DNA: TGTGCCAGTAGTATAGCGGGAGGCTCAGAGACCCAGTACTTC; CDR3: CASSIAGGSETQYF
J: TRBJ2-3; size: -; V: TRBV10-2; D: -; DNA: TGCGCCAGCAGTGAGGGTCTTCGGCCAGGGGATACGCAGTATTTT; CDR3: CASSEGLRPGDTQYF
J: TRBJ1-2; size: -; V: TRBV6-5; D: TRBD1; DNA: TGTGCCAGCAGTCTCCGGGACAGGGGAGGCTACACCTTC; CDR3: CASSLRDRGGYTF
J: TRBJ2-1; size: -; V: TRBV13; D: TRBD2; DNA: TGTGCCAGCAGCCCCGTGCTAGCGGGGGGGCCTTTCAATGAGCAGTTCTTC; CDR3: CASSPVLAGGPFNEQFF
J: TRBJ2-1; size: few; V: TRBV6-6; D: -; DNA: TGTGCCAGCAGTCTTGGGGGGGCGGGCAATGAGCAGTTCTTC; CDR3: CASSLGGAGNEQFF
J: TRBJ2-1; size: -; V: TRBV21-1; D: -; DNA: TGTGCCAGCAGCATCGAGAAAGGGAGGGCAAAGGGGCAGTTCTTC; CDR3: CASSIEKGRAKGQFF